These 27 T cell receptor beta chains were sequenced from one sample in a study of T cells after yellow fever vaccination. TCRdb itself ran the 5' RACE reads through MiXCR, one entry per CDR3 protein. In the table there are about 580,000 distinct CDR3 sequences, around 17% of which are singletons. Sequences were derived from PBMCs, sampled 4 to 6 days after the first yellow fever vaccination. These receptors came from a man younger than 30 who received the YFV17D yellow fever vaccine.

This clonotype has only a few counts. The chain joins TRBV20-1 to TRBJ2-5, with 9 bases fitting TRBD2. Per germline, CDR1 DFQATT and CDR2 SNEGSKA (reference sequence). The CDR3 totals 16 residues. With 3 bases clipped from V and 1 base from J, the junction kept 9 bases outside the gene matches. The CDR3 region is CSASEMGTSRQETQYF. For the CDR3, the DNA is TGCAGTGCTAGTGAGATGGGGACTAGCCGCCAAGAGACCCAGTACTTC.

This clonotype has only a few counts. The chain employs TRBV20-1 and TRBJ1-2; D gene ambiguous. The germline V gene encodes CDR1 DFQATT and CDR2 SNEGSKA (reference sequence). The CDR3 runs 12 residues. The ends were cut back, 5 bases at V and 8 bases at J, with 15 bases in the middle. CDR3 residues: CSARQVGKGYTF. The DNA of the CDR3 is TGCAGTGCTCGACAAGTAGGGAAGGGCTACACCTTC.

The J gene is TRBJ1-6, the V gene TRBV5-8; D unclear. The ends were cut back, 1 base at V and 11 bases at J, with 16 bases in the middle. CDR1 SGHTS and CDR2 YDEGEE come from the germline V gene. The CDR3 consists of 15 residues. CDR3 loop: CASSLRAGLATPLHF. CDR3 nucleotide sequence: TGTGCCAGCAGCTTGAGAGCGGGCTTGGCGACACCCCTCCACTTT. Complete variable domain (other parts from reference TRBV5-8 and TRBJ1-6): EAGVTQSPTHLIKTRGQQATLRCSPISGHTSVYWYQQALGLGLQFLLWYDEGEERNRGNFPPRFSGRQFPNYSSELNVNALELEDSALYLCASSLRAGLATPLHFGNGTRLTVT.

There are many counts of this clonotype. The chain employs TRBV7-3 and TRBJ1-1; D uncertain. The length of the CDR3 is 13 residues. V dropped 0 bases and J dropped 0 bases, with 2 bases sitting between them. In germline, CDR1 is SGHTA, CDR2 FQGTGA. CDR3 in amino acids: CASSLTLNTEAFF. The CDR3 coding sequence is TGTGCCAGCAGCTTAACGTTGAACACTGAAGCTTTCTTT.

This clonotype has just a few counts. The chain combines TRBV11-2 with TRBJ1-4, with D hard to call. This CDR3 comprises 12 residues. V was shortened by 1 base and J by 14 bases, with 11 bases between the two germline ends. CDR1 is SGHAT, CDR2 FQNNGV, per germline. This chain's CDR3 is CASSLGAADLFF. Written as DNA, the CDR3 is TGTGCCAGCAGCTTAGGGGCCGCGGACCTGTTTTTT.

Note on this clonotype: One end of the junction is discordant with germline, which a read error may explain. The CDR3 DNA sequence: TGCTGTGCTAGAGAGATGACCGGGACTAGCATTACCGGGGAGCTGTTTTTT. Amino acids: CCAREMTGTSITGELFF. J is TRBJ2-2 and V is TRBV20-1; 9 bases line up with TRBD2. CDR3 length: 17 residues. The germline CDR1 and CDR2 sequences are DFQATT and SNEGSKA (reference sequence).

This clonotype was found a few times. The CDR3 reads CASSLRPSGHTEAFF. Here the CDR3 DNA reads TGTGCCAGCAGCCTACGCCCCTCGGGGCACACTGAAGCTTTCTTT. The chain combines TRBV7-3 with TRBJ1-1, with D possibly TRBD1 on 5 matching bases. V was shortened by 5 bases and J by 3 bases, with 16 bases between the two germline ends. The germline V gene has CDR1 SGHTA and CDR2 FQGTGA. The CDR3 loop spans 15 amino acids.

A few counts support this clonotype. The CDR3 nucleotides are TGCGCCAGCAGTGAGTCGCGACTAGCGGGTCAAACCTACAATGAGCAGTTCTTC. It yields the protein CASSESRLAGQTYNEQFF. This chain joins TRBV10-2 and TRBJ2-1; 10 bases align to TRBD2. CDR3 length: 18 amino acids. Germline values: CDR1 WSHSY, CDR2 SAAADI. Trimming took 0 bases from V and 2 from J; bases not matched to a gene: 7.

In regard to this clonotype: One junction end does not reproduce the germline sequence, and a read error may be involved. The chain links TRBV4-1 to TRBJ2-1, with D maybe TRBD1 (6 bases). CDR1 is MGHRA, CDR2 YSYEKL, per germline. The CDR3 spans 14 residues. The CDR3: CARGPERRHNEQFF. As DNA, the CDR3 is TGTGCCAGGGGCCCCGAGCGCCGGCACAATGAGCAGTTCTTC.

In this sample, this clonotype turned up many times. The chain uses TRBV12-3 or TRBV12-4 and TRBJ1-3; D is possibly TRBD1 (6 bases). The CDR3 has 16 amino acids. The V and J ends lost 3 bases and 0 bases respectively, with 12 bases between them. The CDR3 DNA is TGTGCCAGCAGTTTTGACAGGCCGCTCTCTGGAAACACCATATATTTT. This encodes CASSFDRPLSGNTIYF.

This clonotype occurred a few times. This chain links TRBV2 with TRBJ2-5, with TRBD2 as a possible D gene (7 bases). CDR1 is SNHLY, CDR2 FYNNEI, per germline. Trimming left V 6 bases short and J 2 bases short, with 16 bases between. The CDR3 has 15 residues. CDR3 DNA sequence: TGTGCCAGCAGAACTCGGGGAGGGGGTCAAGAGACCCAGTACTTC. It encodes CASRTRGGGQETQYF.

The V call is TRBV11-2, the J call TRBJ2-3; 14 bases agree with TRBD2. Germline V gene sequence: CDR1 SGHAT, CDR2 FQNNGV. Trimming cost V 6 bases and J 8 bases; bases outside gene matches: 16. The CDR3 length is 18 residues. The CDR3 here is CASRPGTSGGPLIGTQYF. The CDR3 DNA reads TGTGCCAGCAGGCCCGGGACTAGCGGGGGCCCCTTGATTGGTACGCAGTATTTT.

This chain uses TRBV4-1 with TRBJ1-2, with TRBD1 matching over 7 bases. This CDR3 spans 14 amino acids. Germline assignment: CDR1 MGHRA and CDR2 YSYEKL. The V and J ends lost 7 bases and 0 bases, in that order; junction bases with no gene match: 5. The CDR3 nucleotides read TGCGCCAGCAAAACCAGGGGGGCTAACTATGGCTACACCTTC. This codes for CASKTRGANYGYTF.

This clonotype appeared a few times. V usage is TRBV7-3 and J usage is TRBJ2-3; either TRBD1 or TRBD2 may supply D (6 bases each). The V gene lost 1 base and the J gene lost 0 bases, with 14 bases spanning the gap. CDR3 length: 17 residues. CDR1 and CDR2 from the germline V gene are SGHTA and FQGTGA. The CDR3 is CASSLRVGGPSTDTQYF. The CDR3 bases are TGTGCCAGCAGCTTAAGAGTAGGGGGGCCGAGCACAGATACGCAGTATTTT. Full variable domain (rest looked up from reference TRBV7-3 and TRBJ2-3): GAGVSQTPSNKVTEKGKYVELRCDPISGHTALYWYRQSLGQGPEFLIYFQGTGAADDSGLPNDRFFAVRPEGSVSTLKIQRTERGDSAVYLCASSLRVGGPSTDTQYFGPGTRLTVL.

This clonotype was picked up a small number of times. The CDR3 loop reads CASSRGGGYTF. CDR3 in DNA: TGCGCCAGCAGCCGGGGTGGCGGCTACACCTTC. This rearrangement joins TRBV5-1 to TRBJ1-2; D is unclear. Trimming shortened V by 4 bases and J by 8 bases, and 9 bases separated the two germline ends. Germline loops: CDR1 SGHRS, CDR2 YFSETQ. The CDR3 consists of 11 residues. Supplemented by reference TRBV5-1 and TRBJ1-2, the full variable domain reads KAGVTQTPRYLIKTRGQQVTLSCSPISGHRSVSWYQQTPGQGLQFLFEYFSETQRNKGNFPGRFSGRQFSNSRSEMNVSTLELGDSALYLCASSRGGGYTFGSGTRLTVV.

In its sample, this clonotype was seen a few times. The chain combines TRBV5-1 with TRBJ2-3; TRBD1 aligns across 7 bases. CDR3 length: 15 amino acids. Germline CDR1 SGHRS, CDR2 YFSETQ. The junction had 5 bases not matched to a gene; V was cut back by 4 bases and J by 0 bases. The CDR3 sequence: CASSIGGASTDTQYF. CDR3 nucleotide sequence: TGCGCCAGCAGCATAGGGGGCGCCAGCACAGATACGCAGTATTTT.

The CDR3 DNA follows: TGCGCCAGCAGCTTGGCCCCTAGCGGGGAGAGGATTAAATCCTACGAGCAGTACTTC. Protein product: CASSLAPSGERIKSYEQYF. The V gene is TRBV5-1, the J gene TRBJ2-7; 9 nucleotides align to TRBD2. The germline gives CDR1 SGHRS, CDR2 YFSETQ. The CDR3 spans 19 residues. V was pared by 0 bases and J by 1 base, with 14 bases of the junction left unmatched.

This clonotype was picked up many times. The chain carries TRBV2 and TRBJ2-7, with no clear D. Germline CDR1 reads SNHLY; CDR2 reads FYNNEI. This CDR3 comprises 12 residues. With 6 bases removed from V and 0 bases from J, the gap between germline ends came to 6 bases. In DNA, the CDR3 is TGTGCCAGCAGCGTCAGCTCCTACGAGCAGTACGTC. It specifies CASSVSSYEQYV.

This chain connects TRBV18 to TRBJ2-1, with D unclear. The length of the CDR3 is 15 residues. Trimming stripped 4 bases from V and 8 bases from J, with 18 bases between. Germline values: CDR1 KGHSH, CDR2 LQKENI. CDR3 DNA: TGTGCCAGCTCACTCGGACCTCGTCCCATCGATGAGCAGTTCTTC. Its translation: CASSLGPRPIDEQFF.

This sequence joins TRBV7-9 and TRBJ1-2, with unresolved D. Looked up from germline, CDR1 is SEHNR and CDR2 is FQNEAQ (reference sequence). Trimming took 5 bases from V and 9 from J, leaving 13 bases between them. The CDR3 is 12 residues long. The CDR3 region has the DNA TGTGCCAGCAGCCTATCAGGCGAACGCTACACCTTC. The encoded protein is CASSLSGERYTF.

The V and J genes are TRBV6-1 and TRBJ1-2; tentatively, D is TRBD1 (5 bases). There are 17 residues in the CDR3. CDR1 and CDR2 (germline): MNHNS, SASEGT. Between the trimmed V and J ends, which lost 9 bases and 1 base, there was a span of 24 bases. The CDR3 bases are TGTGCCAGTATACCACCGGGACCCCGGGGTCTTAACTATGGCTACACCTTC. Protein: CASIPPGPRGLNYGYTF.

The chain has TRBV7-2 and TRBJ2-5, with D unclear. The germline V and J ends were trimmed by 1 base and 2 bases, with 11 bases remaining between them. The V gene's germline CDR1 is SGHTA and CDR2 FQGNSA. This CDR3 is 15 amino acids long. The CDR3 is CASSLGIALQETQYF. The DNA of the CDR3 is TGTGCCAGCAGCTTAGGAATCGCACTTCAAGAGACCCAGTACTTC.

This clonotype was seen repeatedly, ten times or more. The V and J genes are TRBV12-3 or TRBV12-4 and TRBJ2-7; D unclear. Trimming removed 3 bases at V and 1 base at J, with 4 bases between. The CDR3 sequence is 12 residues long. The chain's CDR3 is CASSFESYEQYF. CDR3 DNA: TGTGCCAGCAGTTTCGAATCCTACGAGCAGTACTTC.

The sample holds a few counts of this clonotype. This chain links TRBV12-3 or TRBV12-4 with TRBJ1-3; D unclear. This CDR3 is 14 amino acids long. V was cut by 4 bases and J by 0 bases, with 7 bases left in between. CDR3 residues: CASSYGPSGNTIYF. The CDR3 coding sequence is TGTGCCAGCAGTTACGGACCCTCTGGAAACACCATATATTTT.

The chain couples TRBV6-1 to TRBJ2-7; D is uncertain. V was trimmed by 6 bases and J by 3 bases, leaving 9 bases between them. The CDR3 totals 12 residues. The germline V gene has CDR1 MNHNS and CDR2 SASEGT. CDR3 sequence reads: CASRDGVYEQYV. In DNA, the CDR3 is TGTGCCAGCAGGGACGGTGTCTACGAGCAGTACGTC.

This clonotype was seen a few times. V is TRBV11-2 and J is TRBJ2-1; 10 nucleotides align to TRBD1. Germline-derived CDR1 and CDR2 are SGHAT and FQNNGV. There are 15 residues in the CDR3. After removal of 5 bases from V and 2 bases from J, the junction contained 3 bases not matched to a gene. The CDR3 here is CASSPDRGPYNEQFF. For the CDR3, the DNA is TGTGCCAGCAGCCCAGACAGGGGGCCCTACAATGAGCAGTTCTTC. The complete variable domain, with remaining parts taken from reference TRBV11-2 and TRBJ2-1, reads EAGVAQSPRYKIIEKRQSVAFWCNPISGHATLYWYQQILGQGPKLLIQFQNNGVVDDSQLPKDRFSAERLKGVDSTLKIQPAKLEDSAVYLCASSPDRGPYNEQFFGPGTRLTVL.

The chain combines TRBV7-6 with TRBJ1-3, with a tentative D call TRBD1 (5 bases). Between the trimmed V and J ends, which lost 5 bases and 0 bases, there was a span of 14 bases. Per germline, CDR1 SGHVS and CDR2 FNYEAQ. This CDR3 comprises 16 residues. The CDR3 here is CASSTGGVTSGNTIYF. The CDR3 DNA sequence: TGTGCCAGCAGCACCGGGGGAGTAACCTCTGGAAACACCATATATTTT.